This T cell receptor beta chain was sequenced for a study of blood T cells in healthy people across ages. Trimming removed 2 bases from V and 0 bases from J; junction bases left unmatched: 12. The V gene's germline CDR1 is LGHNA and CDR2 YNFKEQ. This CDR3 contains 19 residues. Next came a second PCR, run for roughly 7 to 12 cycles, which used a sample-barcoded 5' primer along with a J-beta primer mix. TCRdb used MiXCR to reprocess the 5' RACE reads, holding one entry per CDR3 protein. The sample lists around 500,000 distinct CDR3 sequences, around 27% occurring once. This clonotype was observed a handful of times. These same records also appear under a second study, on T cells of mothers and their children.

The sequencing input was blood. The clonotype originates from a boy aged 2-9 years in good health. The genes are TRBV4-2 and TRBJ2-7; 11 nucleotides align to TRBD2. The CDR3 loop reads CASSQLSTSGGAYSYEQYF. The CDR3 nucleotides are TGTGCCAGCAGCCAACTCTCTACTAGCGGGGGAGCGTACTCCTACGAGCAGTACTTC.